The 23 T cell receptor beta chains in this list originate from one sample, sequenced in a study of shared clonotypes between healthy human individuals. Sequencing was performed with immunoSEQ multiplex PCR; in TCRdb, only in-frame clones are kept and a portion is missing. The sample lists more than 2 million clones, around 95% seen once, with 0.13% in the top ten. The sample was naive CD4+ T cells sorted from blood. As for subset: CD45RA+ positively selected. Every receptor here comes from a man between 18 and 35 years old in good health.

The CDR3 region has the DNA TGTGCCAGCCGGGCAGCCTTACTTGGGGAAAAACTGTTTTTT. This gives the protein CASRAALLGEKLFF. The chain carries TRBV6-1 and TRBJ1-4; D remains unclear. The CDR3 is made up of 14 amino acids. CDR1 is MNHNS and CDR2 is SASEGT in the germline V gene. The V gene lost 8 bases and the J gene lost 8 bases, with 18 bases spanning the gap.

V is TRBV10-3 and J is TRBJ1-1, with D possibly TRBD1 on 5 matching bases. Trimming took off 7 bases at V and 2 bases at J, with 11 bases between the two ends. This CDR3 has 13 amino acids. Germline V gives CDR1 ENHRY, CDR2 SYGVKD. This CDR3 reads CAITIGDNTEAFF. The CDR3 DNA follows: TGTGCCATCACAATAGGGGACAACACTGAAGCTTTCTTT.

The CDR3 is CAWKDRVGGNYGYTF. The CDR3, as DNA: TGTGCCTGGAAAGATAGGGTAGGGGGGAACTATGGCTACACCTTC. The chain is built from TRBV30 and TRBJ1-2, with TRBD1 as a possible D gene (6 bases). The CDR3 loop spans 15 amino acids. CDR1 and CDR2 from the germline V gene are GTSNPN and SVGIG (reference sequence). V was cut by 4 bases and J by 2 bases, with 17 bases left in between. Full variable domain (outside the CDR3, taken from reference TRBV30 and TRBJ1-2): SQTIHQWPATLVQPVGSPLSLECTVEGTSNPNLYWYRQAAGRGLQLLFYSVGIGQISSEVPQNLSASRPQDRQFILSSKKLLLSDSGFYLCAWKDRVGGNYGYTFGSGTRLTVV.

A note on this clone: Distinct nucleotide sequences in the sample also encode this CDR3. This sequence joins TRBV25-1 and TRBJ2-4, with a tentative D call TRBD2 (6 bases). V dropped 1 base and J dropped 1 base, with 8 bases sitting between them. The CDR3 length is 15 residues. CDR1 MGHDK and CDR2 SYGVNS come from the germline V gene. CDR3 amino acids: CASSESGVAKNIQYF. The CDR3 DNA sequence: TGTGCCAGCAGTGAATCGGGGGTTGCCAAAAACATTCAGTACTTC.

The V call is TRBV28, the J call TRBJ1-2; 7 nucleotides line up with TRBD1. V trimming: 6 bases; J trimming: 2 bases; junction bases outside the gene matches: 9. Looked up from germline, CDR1 is MDHEN and CDR2 is SYDVKM. The CDR3 covers 15 residues. The CDR3 DNA reads TGTGCCAGCAGCACAAGACAGGGTGACAACTATGGCTACACCTTC. This sequence encodes CASSTRQGDNYGYTF.

The V and J genes are TRBV2 and TRBJ2-6; 7 bases agree with TRBD1. Looked up from germline, CDR1 is SNHLY and CDR2 is FYNNEI. The CDR3 is made up of 16 amino acids. V was clipped by 1 base and J by 0 bases; unmatched bases: 0. The CDR3 reads CASSEGTGSGANVLTF. In nucleotides, the CDR3 is TGTGCCAGCAGTGAAGGGACAGGCTCTGGGGCCAACGTCCTGACTTTC.

This clone was found once. One end of the junction varies from germline; a read error may be responsible. The genes are TRBV10-3 and TRBJ2-2, with D possibly TRBD2 on 5 matching bases. Germline values: CDR1 ENHRY, CDR2 SYGVKD. The CDR3 is 14 residues long. The CDR3 is CAIIEDLNTGELFF. Written as DNA, the CDR3 is TGTGCCATCATTGAGGACTTGAACACCGGGGAGCTGTTTTTT.

The chain couples TRBV6-1 to TRBJ2-7, with TRBD1 matching 8 bases. The CDR3 is 14 amino acids. V was pared by 4 bases and J by 4 bases, with 6 bases of the junction left unmatched. CDR1 is MNHNS, CDR2 SASEGT, per germline. The CDR3 DNA is TGTGCCAGCAGTGTCCCAGGGGGCAATTACGAGCAGTACTTC. Its translation is CASSVPGGNYEQYF.

This chain links TRBV18 with TRBJ2-1; 8 bases align to TRBD2. The germline V gene encodes CDR1 KGHSH and CDR2 LQKENI. This CDR3 region has 15 residues. Losses at the gene ends were 3 bases for V and 4 bases for J; bases not matched to a gene: 5. This CDR3 is CASSPPGLEYNEQFF. Written as DNA, the CDR3 is TGTGCCAGCTCACCCCCGGGACTAGAGTACAATGAGCAGTTCTTC.

Regarding this clone: Additional DNA sequences in this sample encode the identical CDR3. The V and J genes are TRBV5-6 and TRBJ1-5; D unclear. Trimming shortened V by 0 bases and J by 7 bases, and 8 bases separated the two germline ends. The CDR3 runs 13 residues. Germline V gene data show CDR1 as SGHDT and CDR2 as YYEEEE. The CDR3 sequence is CASSLGPGQPQHF. CDR3 coding DNA: TGTGCCAGCAGCTTGGGCCCCGGGCAGCCCCAGCATTTT.

This chain joins TRBV6-6 and TRBJ2-3; TRBD2 aligns across 8 bases. Germline V gene lookup returns CDR1 MNHNY and CDR2 SVGAGI (reference sequence). After removal of 2 bases from V and 4 bases from J, the junction contained 5 bases not matched to a gene. The CDR3 consists of 15 residues. CDR3 bases: TGTGCCAGCAGTTACGACGGGGGGGTAGCAGATACGCAGTATTTT. It is translated as CASSYDGGVADTQYF.

This chain links TRBV5-1 with TRBJ2-7; 8 nucleotides match TRBD2. The CDR3 totals 13 residues. Germline assignment: CDR1 SGHRS and CDR2 YFSETQ. The junction had 4 bases not matched to a gene; V was cut back by 5 bases and J by 3 bases. The CDR3 loop is CASRTTSDYEQYF. The CDR3 nucleotides read TGCGCCAGCAGGACGACTAGCGACTACGAGCAGTACTTC. The variable domain in full, with the rest retrieved from reference TRBV5-1 and TRBJ2-7, is KAGVTQTPRYLIKTRGQQVTLSCSPISGHRSVSWYQQTPGQGLQFLFEYFSETQRNKGNFPGRFSGRQFSNSRSEMNVSTLELGDSALYLCASRTTSDYEQYFGPGTRLTVT.

This rearrangement joins TRBV2 to TRBJ1-4; tentative D call: TRBD1 (5 bases). The germline gives CDR1 SNHLY, CDR2 FYNNEI. V was clipped by 3 bases and J by 13 bases, with 12 bases between them. The CDR3 runs 12 residues. The CDR3 here is CASSDSGRLLFF. CDR3 bases: TGTGCCAGCAGTGACTCAGGGAGACTACTGTTTTTT.

The rearrangement uses TRBV5-1 and TRBJ2-3; D unclear. This CDR3 has 16 amino acids. Germline CDR1 reads SGHRS; CDR2 reads YFSETQ. V lost 0 bases and J lost 2, with 13 bases in between. The CDR3 loop is CASSLENPATTDTQYF. CDR3 bases: TGCGCCAGCAGCTTGGAGAACCCAGCCACCACAGATACGCAGTATTTT.

The chain uses TRBV6-1 and TRBJ1-4, with D possibly being TRBD1 (5 bases). Germline V gene sequence: CDR1 MNHNS, CDR2 SASEGT. The CDR3 totals 14 residues. Trimming took 6 bases from V and 5 from J, leaving 13 bases between them. This CDR3 reads CASSGSWGNEKLFF. In DNA form, the CDR3 reads TGTGCCAGCAGCGGGAGCTGGGGGAATGAAAAACTGTTTTTT.

The rearrangement joins TRBV5-1 to TRBJ1-1; D gene ambiguous. Germline CDR1 SGHRS, CDR2 YFSETQ. Trimming shortened V by 4 bases and J by 1 base, and 14 bases separated the two germline ends. This CDR3 contains 15 residues. The CDR3 DNA reads as TGCGCCAGCAGCGCCGGATTGAGCCCGAACACTGAAGCTTTCTTT. This gives the protein CASSAGLSPNTEAFF.

The chain carries TRBV7-2 and TRBJ1-1; TRBD1 might be the D (5 bases). The CDR3 is made up of 15 amino acids. CDR1 is SGHTA, CDR2 FQGNSA, per germline. V shed 1 base and J shed 4 bases, with 13 bases lying between them. CDR3 sequence: CASSLEAGRITEAFF. The CDR3 DNA follows: TGTGCCAGCAGCTTAGAAGCAGGGAGAATCACTGAAGCTTTCTTT.

The chain recombines TRBV30 with TRBJ1-1; D gene ambiguous. In germline, CDR1 is GTSNPN, CDR2 SVGIG (reference sequence). V lost 4 bases to trimming and J lost 2 bases, with 11 bases between them. The CDR3 has 13 amino acids. CDR3 in amino acids: CAWIPDGNTEAFF. CDR3 DNA: TGTGCCTGGATACCGGACGGTAACACTGAAGCTTTCTTT. Looking up the rest from reference TRBV30 and TRBJ1-1 gives the full variable domain: SQTIHQWPATLVQPVGSPLSLECTVEGTSNPNLYWYRQAAGRGLQLLFYSVGIGQISSEVPQNLSASRPQDRQFILSSKKLLLSDSGFYLCAWIPDGNTEAFFGQGTRLTVV.

This clone was recorded a few times. The chain has TRBV5-6 and TRBJ1-6; 7 nucleotides agree with TRBD1. Per germline, CDR1 SGHDT and CDR2 YYEEEE. With V trimmed by 0 bases and J by 6 bases, 6 bases remained unmatched. The CDR3 consists of 16 residues. The CDR3 is CASSLVKGQLNSPLHF. The DNA of the CDR3 is TGTGCCAGCAGCTTGGTAAAGGGACAGCTTAATTCACCCCTCCACTTT.

This clone has just one count. The CDR3 protein is CAWKGPWDSPLHF. Here the CDR3 DNA reads TGTGCCTGGAAAGGGCCTTGGGATTCACCCCTCCACTTT. The chain carries TRBV30 and TRBJ1-6; D gene unclear. V gave up 4 bases and J gave up 8 bases, with 12 bases separating them. The CDR3 has 13 residues. Germline V gene data show CDR1 as GTSNPN and CDR2 as SVGIG (reference sequence).

The chain joins TRBV5-4 to TRBJ2-5, with 7 nucleotides matching TRBD1. J lost 3 bases, V lost 5 bases, and 7 bases had no gene match. This CDR3 contains 14 residues. The germline CDR1 and CDR2 sequences are SGHNT and YYREEE (reference sequence). In nucleotides, the CDR3 is TGTGCCAGCAGATACGGACAGGAAAAAGAGACCCAGTACTTC. This translates into CASRYGQEKETQYF.

With respect to this clone: Other DNA sequences in the sample encode the same CDR3. The CDR3, as DNA: TGTGCCAGCAGCCGAGCGAACACTGAAGCTTTCTTT. Its translation is CASSRANTEAFF. The chain links TRBV6-5 to TRBJ1-1; D unresolved. The germline V and J ends were trimmed by 6 bases and 1 base, with 6 bases remaining between them. CDR1 is MNHEY, CDR2 SVGAGI, per germline. This CDR3 contains 12 residues.

This clone was seen more than once but under ten times. The chain carries TRBV27 and TRBJ2-2; D tentatively reads TRBD1 or TRBD2 (6 bases each). Between the trimmed V and J ends, which lost 5 bases and 5 bases, there was a span of 21 bases. The CDR3 is 17 residues long. Germline V gene lookup returns CDR1 MNHEY and CDR2 SMNVEV (reference sequence). CDR3 DNA: TGTGCCAGCAGTCCCTGGGGGGTGGGGGCGAGGACCGGGGAGCTGTTTTTT. Amino acids: CASSPWGVGARTGELFF.